This TCR beta chain was retrieved from a study of OX40 agonist ivuxolimab in advanced cancers. Turning to the study itself: Treatment received earlier with anti-PD-1, anti-PD-L1 or anti-CTLA-4 agents was allowed, and approximately 44% had some.

Sequencing was performed with immunoSEQ multiplex PCR; in TCRdb, only in-frame clones are kept and a portion is missing. This sample has about 30,000 clones, with almost 85% found just once. CDR3 length: 16 amino acids. The V end was cut by 0 bases, the J end by 3 bases, with 12 bases between. Germline loops: CDR1 LNHNV, CDR2 YYDKDF (reference sequence). The source is an adult with an advanced solid tumor such as melanoma, head and neck, liver or kidney cancer. V and J are TRBV15 and TRBJ1-5; D is ambiguous. This material consisted of CD4+ or CD8+ T cells sorted from blood, taken in a trial of the OX40 agonist ivuxolimab. The CDR3 DNA is TGTGCCACCAGCAGAGATTTACCCTTTGACAATCAGCCCCAGCATTTT. Its translation: CATSRDLPFDNQPQHF.